These 16 T cell receptor beta chains share one sample of origin, sequenced in a study of blood T cell repertoires in COVID-19 (TCRdb year 2020). Receptor amplification or capture employed the immunoSEQ multiplex PCR assay. TCRdb took over this immuneACCESS table, retaining in-frame rearrangements with V and J assigned. Such tables are incomplete; in checked studies, under half of the missing clones stem from an unresolved V gene, and the remainder is unexplained. This sample is represented by 390,000 or so clones; over 80% of them were singletons. About 5% of the sample lies in the top ten. The sequencing input was PBMCs or T cells enriched from blood (not recorded which). The receptors were sampled from a woman between 50 and 59 years old who had recovered from COVID-19.

The CDR3 nucleotides read TGTGCCAGTAGTCCGACAGGGGGAGACACCGGGGAGCTGTTTTTT. Protein: CASSPTGGDTGELFF. The chain carries TRBV19 and TRBJ2-2, with 9 nucleotides matching TRBD1. The germline V gene encodes CDR1 LNHDA and CDR2 SQIVND (reference sequence). Trimming took 5 bases from V and 3 from J; bases not matched to a gene: 4. CDR3 length: 15 amino acids.

In this sample, this clone turned up a few times. This chain joins TRBV7-9 and TRBJ1-2, with unresolved D. V was clipped by 1 base and J by 4 bases, with 13 bases between them. This CDR3 region has 15 residues. Germline V lookup: CDR1 SEHNR, CDR2 FQNEAQ (reference sequence). CDR3: CASSLEGRGPYGYTF. DNA of the CDR3: TGTGCCAGCAGCTTAGAAGGTCGAGGCCCCTATGGCTACACCTTC.

The CDR3 sequence: CASSLTRTLDYGYTF. DNA for the CDR3: TGTGCCAGCAGCCTTACGCGGACTTTAGACTATGGCTACACCTTC. This chain joins TRBV4-2 and TRBJ1-2, with D hard to call. The CDR3 runs to 15 residues. Germline CDR1 LGHNA, CDR2 YNFKEQ. The V end lost 4 bases, the J end lost 3 bases, and 15 bases lay between the germline ends.

The chain has TRBV15 and TRBJ1-1; no clear D gene. This CDR3 region has 14 residues. V was pared by 1 base and J by 4 bases, with 10 bases between. Germline values: CDR1 LNHNV, CDR2 YYDKDF (reference sequence). CDR3 DNA sequence: TGTGCCACCAGCAGAGCGGCGGGTGGCACTGAAGCTTTCTTT. It translates to CATSRAAGGTEAFF. Full variable domain (missing parts from reference TRBV15 and TRBJ1-1): DAMVIQNPRYQVTQFGKPVTLSCSQTLNHNVMYWYQQKSSQAPKLLFHYYDKDFNNEADTPDNFQSRRPNTSFCFLDIRSPGLGDTAMYLCATSRAAGGTEAFFGQGTRLTVV.

The chain joins TRBV7-2 to TRBJ2-2, with 10 bases fitting TRBD1. Germline assignment: CDR1 SGHTA and CDR2 FQGNSA. The junction had 8 bases not matched to a gene; V was cut back by 4 bases and J by 3 bases. The CDR3 is made up of 17 amino acids. DNA of the CDR3: TGTGCCAGCAGCTCAGGGGGGGACAGGGGTTACACCGGGGAGCTGTTTTTT. Protein: CASSSGGDRGYTGELFF.

V and J are TRBV7-9 and TRBJ2-7, with 11 bases that match TRBD2. Germline V lookup: CDR1 SEHNR, CDR2 FQNEAQ (reference sequence). This CDR3 region has 16 residues. Trimming took 5 bases from V and 5 from J; bases not matched to a gene: 11. Written as DNA, the CDR3 is TGTGCCAGCAGCCCCCGGATAGCGGGAGGGCCACACGAGCAGTACTTC. This sequence encodes CASSPRIAGGPHEQYF.

V is TRBV7-2 and J is TRBJ2-1; the match to TRBD1 covers 9 bases. V was clipped by 6 bases and J by 0 bases; unmatched bases: 6. The CDR3 has 16 amino acids. From germline, CDR1 is SGHTA and CDR2 FQGNSA. The CDR3: CASSTGGSYSYNEQFF. Here the CDR3 DNA reads TGTGCCAGCAGTACAGGGGGCAGTTACTCCTACAATGAGCAGTTCTTC.

The chain couples TRBV7-2 to TRBJ2-5; D is ambiguous. This CDR3 is built from 13 residues. In germline, CDR1 is SGHTA, CDR2 FQGNSA. V lost 4 bases to trimming and J lost 1 base, with 7 bases between them. DNA of the CDR3: TGTGCCAGCAGCTCCTCAGTCCAAGAGACCCAGTACTTC. The encoded protein is CASSSSVQETQYF.

This clone has just a few counts. This chain links TRBV7-9 with TRBJ1-1; D not resolved. Trimming shortened V by 5 bases and J by 7 bases, and 14 bases separated the two germline ends. The CDR3 length is 13 residues. Germline V gene sequence: CDR1 SEHNR, CDR2 FQNEAQ (reference sequence). DNA of the CDR3: TGTGCCAGCAGCGTAAAAGACACCCTTGAAGCTTTCTTT. It yields the protein CASSVKDTLEAFF.

The J gene is TRBJ2-7, the V gene TRBV4-3; 11 nucleotides match TRBD2. Germline assignment: CDR1 LGHNA and CDR2 YSLEER. This CDR3 has 16 residues. Trimming took 4 bases from V and 5 from J; bases not matched to a gene: 10. CDR3 loop: CASSPHTSGSTNEQYF. As DNA, the CDR3 is TGCGCCAGCAGCCCTCACACTAGCGGGAGTACCAACGAGCAGTACTTC.

V usage is TRBV11-2 and J usage is TRBJ2-3, with TRBD2 matching 7 bases. This CDR3 contains 17 residues. CDR1 and CDR2 from the germline V gene are SGHAT and FQNNGV. The V gene end was trimmed by 1 base and the J gene end by 0 bases; junction bases not matched to a gene: 7. The CDR3: CASSLVGGRSSTDTQYF. For the CDR3, the DNA is TGTGCCAGCAGCTTAGTAGGCGGGAGATCAAGCACAGATACGCAGTATTTT.

The chain is built from TRBV7-9 and TRBJ2-3; 8 bases are shared with TRBD2. This CDR3 spans 15 amino acids. After removal of 4 bases from V and 4 bases from J, the junction contained 7 bases not matched to a gene. The germline V gene has CDR1 SEHNR and CDR2 FQNEAQ (reference sequence). As DNA, the CDR3 is TGTGCCAGCAGCTCCGGGACTAGGAGTGCAGATACGCAGTATTTT. Translated: CASSSGTRSADTQYF.

This clone was counted many times. The rearrangement joins TRBV29-1 to TRBJ2-7; D remains unclear. This CDR3 contains 16 residues. Trimming stripped 4 bases from V and 3 bases from J, with 22 bases between. The germline CDR1 and CDR2 sequences are SQVTM and ANQGSEA. CDR3 residues: CSVAIPTETLHYEQYF. DNA for the CDR3: TGCAGCGTTGCCATCCCCACAGAGACACTCCACTACGAGCAGTACTTC.

The gene calls are TRBV7-8 and TRBJ2-5; tentatively, D is TRBD1 (5 bases). Germline lookup yields CDR1 SGHVS and CDR2 FQNEAQ. This CDR3 spans 14 amino acids. V lost 2 bases and J 2 bases, leaving 9 bases between the germline ends. The CDR3, as DNA: TGTGCCAGCAGCTTATTAGGGGTACAAGAGACCCAGTACTTC. Amino acids: CASSLLGVQETQYF.

This sequence joins TRBV6-5 and TRBJ1-3, with D perhaps TRBD1 (5 bases). Germline V gives CDR1 MNHEY, CDR2 SVGAGI. The CDR3 consists of 13 residues. Trimming stripped 8 bases from V and 0 bases from J, with 8 bases between. The CDR3 loop reads CASGAYSGNTIYF. Written as DNA, the CDR3 is TGTGCCAGCGGGGCATACTCTGGAAACACCATATATTTT.

CDR3 sequence (DNA): TGCAGCGTGCCCCTGACATCTACAAATGGCTACACCTTC. Its protein product is CSVPLTSTNGYTF. The chain carries TRBV29-1 and TRBJ1-2, with D unresolved. Germline CDR1 SQVTM, CDR2 ANQGSEA. The CDR3 has 13 amino acids. Trimming cost V 6 bases and J 6 bases, with 17 bases left between them.